The entry that follows covers one TCR beta chain sequence. No cognate antigen has been identified for it. One end of the junction fails to match germline, which may point to a read error. The CDR3 regions of human TCRbeta chains were subjected to immunosequencing. As for how the authors treated the data: TCRs in the repertoires were compared against a reference library of SARS-CoV-2-specific TCRs that had been generated with the MIRA antigen-specificity platform. Breadth was defined as the fraction of unique TCRs that were SARS-CoV-2-associated, and depth was defined as the fraction of total T cells that were SARS-CoV-2-associated. Using the MIRA data, each spike-specific TCR was mapped to the spike region that the TCR reacts to and placed in a CD4 or CD8 class. Log10-transformed breadth and depth values were compared by one-way ANOVA with Sidak's multiple comparisons tests. Entries here come from immuneACCESS through TCRdb and include only in-frame sequences with V and J called. Some clones fail to appear in such tables; in the studies checked, an unresolved V gene covers under half of the shortfall, and the cause of the remainder is unknown. That table furnishes V, J and clone size, whereas the DNA furnished D and trimming. Recorded for this sample are about 160,000 clones; around 91% of them occurred a single time. Approximately 6.9% of the sample goes to the ten largest clones.

The data are from a study of T cell responses to AZD1222 COVID-19 vaccine (dated by TCRdb to the early 2020s). Study-level background: AZD1222 recipients with second doses at about 4 weeks or about 12 weeks were pooled, because spike-specific TCR depth and breadth did not differ between schedules. A total of under 250 trial participants underwent TCR sequencing, of whom roughly 210 had received two doses of AZD1222 and around 25 had received two doses of the MenACWY control vaccine. Enrollment into the trials was organized by age into subgroups of 18-55, 56-69 and 70-plus years, and those subgroups contained approximately 150, 30 and 60 TCR-sequenced participants, respectively. The paper as a whole reports these results and caveats: After two AZD1222 doses, spike-specific TCR breadth and depth were significantly higher than at day 0 and than in MenACWY recipients. Reportedly, almost half of the unique spike-specific TCRs recognized epitopes lying outside the regions that are mutated in the B.1.351 and B.1.1.7 variants. Most participants were white British and females outnumbered males, and the authors suggested that clonal diversity may have been underestimated. Because no day 14 peak-response samples were available, the repertoires could be characterized only after the peak T cell response. Conclusions about previously exposed vaccinees were limited because only six AZD1222 recipients were SARS-CoV-2 seropositive at baseline. CD4 TCRs associated with the vaccine covered the entire spike protein, and the dominant responses were in regions 160-218 and 743-854. In the small 56-69-year group, the increase in depth fell short of significance, most likely because of low power.

Inclusive of the bounding cysteine and phenylalanine, the CDR3 is 17 residues long. The retained sequence is limited to the CDR3, 51 bases, with the frame set at the first base. Reading the germline V gene gives CDR1 SGHTA and CDR2 FQGTGA. The time point label, read with the paper, signifies: baseline before first vaccination. Samples from vaccinated people were obtained from the UK trials COV001 and COV002, which included a single-blind randomized controlled phase 2/3 trial of AZD1222 (ChAdOx1 nCoV-19) in healthy adults. For TCRbeta chain sequencing, PBMC samples from trial participants were taken at day 0 and at day 28 after the second dose.

The sequencing used peripheral blood, collected on day 0 of AZD1222 vaccination. The TCR sequence derives from an adult in good health. The rearranged chain carries TRBV7-3 and TRBJ2-3; TRBD2 agrees with 15 junctional bases. CDR3 protein: CASSVPGLAGGTDTQYF. DNA sequence: TGTGCCAGCAGCGTTCCGGGACTAGCGGGGGGCACCGATACGCAGTATTTT.